This entry concerns a single T cell receptor beta chain. MiXCR was run by TCRdb on the 5' RACE reads, yielding one entry per CDR3 protein. The sample includes about 160,000 distinct CDR3 sequences, approximately 16% of them seen just once. The CDR3 is 14 amino acids. The germline V gene has CDR1 MNHEY and CDR2 SVGEGT. Trimming stripped 2 bases from V and 9 bases from J, with 13 bases between. The record originates from a study of CD8 T cells in ankylosing spondylitis. The receptor was isolated from a male donor with ankylosing spondylitis or in good health (not recorded which). This chain joins TRBV6-2 or TRBV6-3 and TRBJ2-2, with D perhaps matching TRBD2 (5 bases). Sequenced sample: blood, either unsorted or a sorted T cell fraction (not recorded which). The CDR3 is CASSYLGGARELFF. In DNA, the CDR3 is TGTGCCAGCAGTTACCTAGGAGGCGCGCGGGAGCTGTTTTTT.